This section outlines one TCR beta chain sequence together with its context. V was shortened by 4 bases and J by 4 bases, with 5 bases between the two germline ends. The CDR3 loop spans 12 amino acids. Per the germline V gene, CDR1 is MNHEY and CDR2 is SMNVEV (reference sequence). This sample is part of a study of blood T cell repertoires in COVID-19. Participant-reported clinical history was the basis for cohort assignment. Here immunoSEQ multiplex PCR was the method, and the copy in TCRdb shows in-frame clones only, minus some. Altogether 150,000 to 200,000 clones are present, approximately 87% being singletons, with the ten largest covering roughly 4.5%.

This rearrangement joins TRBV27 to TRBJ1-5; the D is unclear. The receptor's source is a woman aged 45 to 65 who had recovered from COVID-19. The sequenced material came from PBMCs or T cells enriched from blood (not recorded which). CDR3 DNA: TGTGCCAGCAGTTCGTTTAATCAGCCCCAGCATTTT. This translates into CASSSFNQPQHF.